The clone carrying this TCR beta chain was observed a single time. This sample was taken from a study of blood T cell repertoires in COVID-19. Study in general: The origin of the acute and convalescent COVID-19 samples was the United States, Italy and Spain.

The method was immunoSEQ multiplex PCR; TCRdb's version includes in-frame clones alone and lacks a portion of them. The table shows approximately 70,000 clones, with 84% occurring only once. J lost 6 bases, V lost 4 bases, and 8 bases had no gene match. CDR3 length equals 14 residues. Looked up from germline, CDR1 is SGHTS and CDR2 is YDEGEE. This clonotype originated in a woman aged 55 to 70 with acute or convalescent COVID-19. The chain has TRBV5-8 and TRBJ1-2, with 8 bases identical to TRBD1. The specimen sequenced was peripheral blood. Here the CDR3 reads CASSTRTGRDGYTF. Written as DNA, the CDR3 is TGTGCCAGCAGCACACGGACAGGGAGGGATGGCTACACCTTC.